This T cell receptor (beta chain) is drawn from a study of post-analysis software for immune sequencing data. Points from the study as a whole: Patients used a few TRBV segments, including TRBV5-6, TRBV5-1 and TRBV20-1, more often than controls. Controls' normalized Chao1 diversity significantly exceeded that of multiple sclerosis patients.

Unique-molecular-identifier-tagged TCR beta cDNA libraries were used. TCRdb reanalysed the PCR reads using MiXCR and keeps one entry per CDR3 protein. The table shows 650,000 to 850,000 distinct CDR3 sequences, with around 45% occurring only once. Regarding this clonotype: The antigen remains undetermined.

The CDR3 is 16 residues long. V was shortened by 0 bases and J by 7 bases, with 17 bases between the two germline ends. Germline V gene lookup returns CDR1 SGHRS and CDR2 YFSETQ. The sample taken for sequencing was blood. This TCR was sampled from a girl aged 5 to 17 with multiple sclerosis. This rearrangement joins TRBV5-1 to TRBJ1-5; no reliable D call. The CDR3 DNA sequence: TGCGCCAGCAGCTTGGGGTTACGGTCGCCAGAACAGCCCCAGCATTTT. Translating gives CASSLGLRSPEQPQHF.